These T cell receptor beta chains were read from a single sample in a study of blood T cell repertoires in COVID-19. Using immunoSEQ multiplex PCR, the repertoire was profiled, and TCRdb retains in-frame clones only, with some absent. This sample has approximately 150,000 clones, with roughly three quarters found just once. Sequenced input: peripheral blood. The receptor source for this set is a man aged 55-75 years with acute or convalescent COVID-19. Both conserved end residues are part of each CDR3. The D gene is left open where the match is weak. Expanded clones are given a class, and other clones once, few, many or no size at all.

j_gene: TRBJ2-1; v_gene: TRBV7-9; len: 14; abundance: once; d_gene: TRBD1; CDR3aa: CASSFGQGIDEQFF; CDR3nt: TGTGCCAGCAGCTTCGGACAGGGTATCGATGAGCAGTTCTTC
j_gene: TRBJ1-2; v_gene: TRBV29-1; len: 13; abundance: once; d_gene: TRBD1; CDR3aa: CSVGQGLNYGYTF; CDR3nt: TGCAGCGTTGGACAGGGGCTTAACTATGGCTACACCTTC
j_gene: TRBJ2-3; v_gene: TRBV7-9; len: 15; abundance: once; d_gene: TRBD2; CDR3aa: CASSISGKGWNTQYF; CDR3nt: TGTGCCAGCAGCATTAGCGGGAAGGGGTGGAATACGCAGTATTTT
j_gene: TRBJ2-6; v_gene: TRBV6-1; len: 16; abundance: -; d_gene: TRBD1; CDR3aa: CASSEQGSSGANVLTF; CDR3nt: TGTGCCAGCAGCGAACAGGGGAGCTCTGGGGCCAACGTCCTGACTTTC
j_gene: TRBJ1-4; v_gene: TRBV5-1; len: 14; abundance: -; d_gene: TRBD1; CDR3aa: CASSLGQGNEKLFF; CDR3nt: TGCGCCAGCAGCTTGGGACAGGGTAACGAAAAACTGTTTTTT
j_gene: TRBJ2-2; v_gene: TRBV9; len: 16; abundance: once; d_gene: -; CDR3aa: CASSVAPAGNTGELFF; CDR3nt: TGTGCCAGCAGCGTAGCCCCGGCAGGCAACACCGGGGAGCTGTTTTTT
j_gene: TRBJ1-1; v_gene: TRBV9; len: 15; abundance: -; d_gene: TRBD1; CDR3aa: CASSPRTGTNTEAFF; CDR3nt: TGTGCCAGCAGCCCACGGACAGGGACGAACACTGAAGCTTTCTTT
j_gene: TRBJ2-6; v_gene: TRBV21-1; len: 18; abundance: -; d_gene: -; CDR3aa: CASSTQTGGAMMANVLTF; CDR3nt: TGTGCCAGCAGCACCCAGACAGGGGGCGCAATGATGGCCAACGTCCTGACTTTC
j_gene: TRBJ2-5; v_gene: TRBV2; len: 17; abundance: -; d_gene: TRBD2; CDR3aa: CASSAGGTSGAQETQYF; CDR3nt: TGTGCCAGCAGTGCTGGAGGGACTAGCGGAGCCCAAGAGACCCAGTACTTC
j_gene: TRBJ1-2; v_gene: TRBV10-2; len: 15; abundance: -; d_gene: TRBD1; CDR3aa: CASSESRTGIYGYTF; CDR3nt: TGCGCCAGCAGTGAGTCCCGGACAGGGATCTACGGCTACACCTTC
j_gene: TRBJ2-7; v_gene: TRBV28; len: 14; abundance: -; d_gene: TRBD1; CDR3aa: CASRKAGGTYEQYF; CDR3nt: TGTGCCAGCAGGAAGGCAGGGGGCACCTACGAGCAGTACTTC
j_gene: TRBJ2-7; v_gene: TRBV27; len: 13; abundance: -; d_gene: -; CDR3aa: CASSFRESYEQYF; CDR3nt: TGTGCCAGCAGTTTCCGGGAATCATACGAGCAGTACTTC
j_gene: TRBJ2-1; v_gene: TRBV28; len: 17; abundance: -; d_gene: TRBD2; CDR3aa: CASSSGTSGSSYNEQFF; CDR3nt: TGTGCCAGCAGTTCCGGGACTAGCGGGAGCTCCTACAATGAGCAGTTCTTC
j_gene: TRBJ1-5; v_gene: TRBV6-2/TRBV6-3; len: 14; abundance: few; d_gene: -; CDR3aa: CASSLVSVNQPQHF; CDR3nt: TGTGCCAGCAGTTTAGTAAGTGTGAATCAGCCCCAGCATTTT
j_gene: TRBJ2-7; v_gene: TRBV27; len: 13; abundance: few; d_gene: -; CDR3aa: CASSRTQSYEQYF; CDR3nt: TGTGCCAGCAGTCGGACACAATCCTACGAGCAGTACTTC
j_gene: TRBJ1-1; v_gene: TRBV5-5; len: 14; abundance: -; d_gene: -; CDR3aa: CASSRYRDGVTAFF; CDR3nt: TGTGCCAGCAGCCGTTACAGGGATGGAGTGACAGCTTTCTTT
j_gene: TRBJ2-1; v_gene: TRBV5-1; len: 16; abundance: -; d_gene: TRBD2; CDR3aa: CASSQSGTSGTNEQFF; CDR3nt: TGCGCCAGCAGCCAATCCGGGACTAGCGGGACCAATGAGCAGTTCTTC
j_gene: TRBJ2-7; v_gene: TRBV5-4; len: 14; abundance: few; d_gene: TRBD1; CDR3aa: CASSSDRDSYEQYF; CDR3nt: TGTGCCAGCAGCTCGGACAGGGACTCCTACGAGCAGTACTTC
j_gene: TRBJ2-1; v_gene: TRBV5-1; len: 14; abundance: -; d_gene: TRBD2; CDR3aa: CASRPSGTYNEQFF; CDR3nt: TGCGCCAGCAGACCTAGCGGGACCTACAATGAGCAGTTCTTC
j_gene: TRBJ2-2; v_gene: TRBV6-5; len: 15; abundance: -; d_gene: TRBD1; CDR3aa: CASSPTGAGTGELFF; CDR3nt: TGTGCCAGCAGCCCGACAGGGGCGGGTACCGGGGAGCTGTTTTTT
j_gene: TRBJ2-2; v_gene: TRBV19; len: 18; abundance: -; d_gene: TRBD2; CDR3aa: CASSIGLAGGMDTGELFF; CDR3nt: TGTGCCAGTAGTATAGGGTTAGCGGGAGGGATGGACACCGGGGAGCTGTTTTTT
j_gene: TRBJ2-1; v_gene: TRBV27; len: 15; abundance: -; d_gene: TRBD1; CDR3aa: CASSLGTGIYNEQFF; CDR3nt: TGTGCCAGCAGTTTAGGGACAGGTATCTACAATGAGCAGTTCTTC
j_gene: TRBJ2-1; v_gene: TRBV5-1; len: 14; abundance: -; d_gene: -; CDR3aa: CASSLSLGVYEQFF; CDR3nt: TGCGCCAGCAGCTTGTCGCTAGGTGTATATGAGCAGTTCTTC
j_gene: TRBJ2-1; v_gene: TRBV7-9; len: 14; abundance: few; d_gene: TRBD2; CDR3aa: CASSPPGLDNEQFF; CDR3nt: TGTGCCAGCAGCCCGCCGGGACTAGACAATGAGCAGTTCTTC
j_gene: TRBJ2-7; v_gene: TRBV5-4; len: 14; abundance: -; d_gene: TRBD2; CDR3aa: CASQASGSIYEQYF; CDR3nt: TGTGCCTCCCAGGCTAGCGGGAGTATCTACGAGCAGTACTTC
j_gene: TRBJ2-2; v_gene: TRBV12-3/TRBV12-4; len: 13; abundance: -; d_gene: -; CDR3aa: CASSFDRTGELFF; CDR3nt: TGTGCCAGCAGTTTTGATCGGACCGGGGAGCTGTTTTTT
j_gene: TRBJ2-3; v_gene: TRBV5-5; len: 16; abundance: -; d_gene: -; CDR3aa: CASSEVWAGNPDTQYF; CDR3nt: TGTGCCAGCAGCGAGGTTTGGGCAGGGAACCCGGATACGCAGTATTTT
j_gene: TRBJ1-1; v_gene: TRBV20-1; len: 11; abundance: -; d_gene: -; CDR3aa: CSAREHREAFF; CDR3nt: TGCAGTGCTAGAGAACACCGAGAAGCTTTCTTT
j_gene: TRBJ2-7; v_gene: TRBV12-3/TRBV12-4; len: 13; abundance: -; d_gene: -; CDR3aa: CASSFLQTYEQYF; CDR3nt: TGTGCCAGCAGTTTTCTACAGACCTACGAGCAGTACTTC
j_gene: TRBJ2-7; v_gene: TRBV12-3/TRBV12-4; len: 12; abundance: -; d_gene: -; CDR3aa: CASSPGGYEQYF; CDR3nt: TGTGCCAGCAGCCCCGGGGGCTACGAGCAGTACTTC
j_gene: TRBJ1-5; v_gene: TRBV24-1; len: 16; abundance: -; d_gene: TRBD1; CDR3aa: CATSDSGTGSNQPQHF; CDR3nt: TGTGCCACCAGTGACTCCGGGACAGGGAGCAATCAGCCCCAGCATTTT
j_gene: TRBJ1-2; v_gene: TRBV27; len: 16; abundance: -; d_gene: -; CDR3aa: CASSSYLPERQYGYTF; CDR3nt: TGTGCCAGCAGTTCCTACCTTCCTGAACGACAGTATGGCTACACCTTC
j_gene: TRBJ2-1; v_gene: TRBV7-2; len: 17; abundance: many; d_gene: TRBD2; CDR3aa: CASSLASGRADNNEQFF; CDR3nt: TGTGCCAGCAGCTTAGCTAGCGGGAGGGCCGATAACAATGAGCAGTTCTTC
j_gene: TRBJ2-1; v_gene: TRBV5-1; len: 14; abundance: -; d_gene: -; CDR3aa: CASSLVSGNNEQFF; CDR3nt: TGCGCCAGCAGCTTGGTGTCAGGGAACAATGAGCAGTTCTTC
j_gene: TRBJ2-2; v_gene: TRBV10-3; len: 18; abundance: -; d_gene: TRBD2; CDR3aa: CAISTRTSGRVTPGELFF; CDR3nt: TGTGCCATCAGTACAAGGACTAGCGGGAGGGTGACACCCGGGGAGCTGTTTTTT
j_gene: TRBJ2-5; v_gene: TRBV4-1; len: 13; abundance: -; d_gene: TRBD2; CDR3aa: CASSHGGKETQYF; CDR3nt: TGCGCCAGCAGCCACGGGGGGAAAGAGACCCAGTACTTC
j_gene: TRBJ2-7; v_gene: TRBV4-2; len: 16; abundance: few; d_gene: TRBD2; CDR3aa: CASSQDASGTLYEQYF; CDR3nt: TGTGCCAGCAGCCAAGATGCTAGCGGGACTTTATACGAGCAGTACTTC
j_gene: TRBJ2-2; v_gene: TRBV6-1; len: 18; abundance: -; d_gene: TRBD2; CDR3aa: CASSEAPLAGVSTGELFF; CDR3nt: TGTGCCAGCAGTGAAGCCCCTCTAGCGGGAGTAAGCACCGGGGAGCTGTTTTTT
j_gene: TRBJ1-2; v_gene: TRBV5-4; len: 13; abundance: few; d_gene: -; CDR3aa: CASSPVGANGYTF; CDR3nt: TGTGCCAGCAGCCCAGTGGGGGCGAATGGCTACACCTTC
j_gene: TRBJ2-3; v_gene: TRBV10-3; len: 16; abundance: -; d_gene: TRBD2; CDR3aa: CAIASGRTGPTDTQYF; CDR3nt: TGTGCCATCGCTAGCGGGAGGACGGGTCCTACAGATACGCAGTATTTT
j_gene: TRBJ1-1; v_gene: TRBV29-1; len: 12; abundance: many; d_gene: -; CDR3aa: CSALTANTEAFF; CDR3nt: TGCAGCGCTCTTACAGCGAACACTGAAGCTTTCTTT
j_gene: TRBJ1-1; v_gene: TRBV27; len: 15; abundance: -; d_gene: -; CDR3aa: CASSPRGLMNTEAFF; CDR3nt: TGTGCCAGCAGTCCAAGGGGTCTCATGAACACTGAAGCTTTCTTT
j_gene: TRBJ2-3; v_gene: TRBV4-2; len: 15; abundance: few; d_gene: TRBD1; CDR3aa: CASSQSTGDTDTQYF; CDR3nt: TGTGCCAGCAGCCAATCGACAGGGGACACAGATACGCAGTATTTT
j_gene: TRBJ2-5; v_gene: TRBV5-1; len: 14; abundance: -; d_gene: TRBD2; CDR3aa: CASSGTSGQETQYF; CDR3nt: TGCGCCAGCAGTGGGACTAGCGGCCAAGAGACCCAGTACTTC
j_gene: TRBJ2-1; v_gene: TRBV28; len: 16; abundance: few; d_gene: TRBD2; CDR3aa: CASSFATRGGYNEQFF; CDR3nt: TGTGCCAGCAGTTTTGCCACTAGGGGAGGGTACAATGAGCAGTTCTTC
j_gene: TRBJ2-4; v_gene: TRBV30; len: 17; abundance: -; d_gene: TRBD1; CDR3aa: CAWSNRRQGGFGNIQYF; CDR3nt: TGTGCCTGGAGTAATCGGAGACAGGGGGGATTCGGAAACATTCAGTACTTC
j_gene: TRBJ2-1; v_gene: TRBV7-9; len: 15; abundance: few; d_gene: -; CDR3aa: CASSPYRDGYNEQFF; CDR3nt: TGTGCCAGCAGCCCGTACAGGGACGGGTACAATGAGCAGTTCTTC
j_gene: TRBJ2-7; v_gene: TRBV18; len: 17; abundance: -; d_gene: TRBD2; CDR3aa: CASSPRGLAGVAYEQYF; CDR3nt: TGTGCCAGCTCACCACGTGGACTAGCGGGAGTTGCCTACGAGCAGTACTTC
j_gene: TRBJ1-1; v_gene: TRBV12-3/TRBV12-4; len: 13; abundance: few; d_gene: -; CDR3aa: CASRGPGLTEAFF; CDR3nt: TGTGCCAGCAGAGGCCCGGGACTCACTGAAGCTTTCTTT
j_gene: TRBJ2-5; v_gene: TRBV10-2; len: 16; abundance: once; d_gene: TRBD2; CDR3aa: CASSVLAGEGGETQYF; CDR3nt: TGCGCCAGCAGTGTACTAGCGGGAGAAGGGGGGGAGACCCAGTACTTC
j_gene: TRBJ1-2; v_gene: TRBV9; len: 19; abundance: -; d_gene: TRBD1; CDR3aa: CASSDEQPRTGPNYYGYTF; CDR3nt: TGTGCCAGCAGCGATGAGCAACCGCGGACAGGTCCCAATTACTATGGCTACACCTTC
j_gene: TRBJ1-6; v_gene: TRBV28; len: 13; abundance: -; d_gene: -; CDR3aa: CASSTGNNSPLHF; CDR3nt: TGTGCCAGCAGCACAGGGAATAATTCACCCCTCCACTTT
j_gene: TRBJ2-3; v_gene: TRBV18; len: 13; abundance: -; d_gene: -; CDR3aa: CASSPTNGDTQYF; CDR3nt: TGTGCCAGCTCACCAACGAACGGGGATACGCAGTATTTT
j_gene: TRBJ2-3; v_gene: TRBV5-1; len: 12; abundance: -; d_gene: -; CDR3aa: CASSPEADTQYF; CDR3nt: TGCGCCAGCAGCCCCGAGGCAGATACGCAGTATTTT
j_gene: TRBJ2-7; v_gene: TRBV4-2; len: 15; abundance: -; d_gene: TRBD2; CDR3aa: CASSARLAGLQEQYF; CDR3nt: TGTGCCAGCAGCGCGCGACTAGCGGGACTACAAGAGCAGTACTTC
j_gene: TRBJ2-1; v_gene: TRBV6-5; len: 14; abundance: -; d_gene: TRBD2; CDR3aa: CASSTSGSYNEQFF; CDR3nt: TGTGCCAGCTCAACTAGCGGCTCCTACAATGAGCAGTTCTTC
j_gene: TRBJ2-2; v_gene: TRBV7-9; len: 17; abundance: -; d_gene: TRBD2; CDR3aa: CASSSKTSGRHTGELFF; CDR3nt: TGTGCCAGCAGCTCGAAGACTAGCGGGAGGCACACCGGGGAGCTGTTTTTT